This paragraph covers one T cell receptor beta chain sequence. Its antigen is not identified. Trimming took 3 bases from V and 1 from J; bases not matched to a gene: 9. CDR3 size: 16 residues. In germline, CDR1 is LGHNA, CDR2 YNFKEQ. This sample is drawn from a study of cytomegalovirus exposure and HLA in healthy donors. Findings of the study overall: Donors belonging to an Asian-associated ancestry cluster reportedly showed fewer N-insertions in productive TCRs than the 666-donor mean, according to what a later analysis found. Using the classifier, cytomegalovirus status was reportedly diagnosed with high specificity and sensitivity. A cluster of highly shared sequence variants was likely a sequencing artifact.

The PCR employed 60 Vbeta primers together with 13 Jbeta primers. Repertoires were generated with immunoSEQ multiplex PCR, while TCRdb's copy carries only in-frame clones and drops some. The sample has around 200,000 clones; roughly four fifths are singletons. The clonotype comes from a middle-aged man in good health and CMV-seronegative. Material for sequencing was PBMCs. The rearrangement uses TRBV4-2 and TRBJ2-7, with 7 bases that match TRBD1. CDR3 sequence: CASSQAQGVLSYEQYF. As DNA, the CDR3 is TGTGCCAGCAGCCAGGCTCAGGGGGTCCTTTCCTACGAGCAGTACTTC.